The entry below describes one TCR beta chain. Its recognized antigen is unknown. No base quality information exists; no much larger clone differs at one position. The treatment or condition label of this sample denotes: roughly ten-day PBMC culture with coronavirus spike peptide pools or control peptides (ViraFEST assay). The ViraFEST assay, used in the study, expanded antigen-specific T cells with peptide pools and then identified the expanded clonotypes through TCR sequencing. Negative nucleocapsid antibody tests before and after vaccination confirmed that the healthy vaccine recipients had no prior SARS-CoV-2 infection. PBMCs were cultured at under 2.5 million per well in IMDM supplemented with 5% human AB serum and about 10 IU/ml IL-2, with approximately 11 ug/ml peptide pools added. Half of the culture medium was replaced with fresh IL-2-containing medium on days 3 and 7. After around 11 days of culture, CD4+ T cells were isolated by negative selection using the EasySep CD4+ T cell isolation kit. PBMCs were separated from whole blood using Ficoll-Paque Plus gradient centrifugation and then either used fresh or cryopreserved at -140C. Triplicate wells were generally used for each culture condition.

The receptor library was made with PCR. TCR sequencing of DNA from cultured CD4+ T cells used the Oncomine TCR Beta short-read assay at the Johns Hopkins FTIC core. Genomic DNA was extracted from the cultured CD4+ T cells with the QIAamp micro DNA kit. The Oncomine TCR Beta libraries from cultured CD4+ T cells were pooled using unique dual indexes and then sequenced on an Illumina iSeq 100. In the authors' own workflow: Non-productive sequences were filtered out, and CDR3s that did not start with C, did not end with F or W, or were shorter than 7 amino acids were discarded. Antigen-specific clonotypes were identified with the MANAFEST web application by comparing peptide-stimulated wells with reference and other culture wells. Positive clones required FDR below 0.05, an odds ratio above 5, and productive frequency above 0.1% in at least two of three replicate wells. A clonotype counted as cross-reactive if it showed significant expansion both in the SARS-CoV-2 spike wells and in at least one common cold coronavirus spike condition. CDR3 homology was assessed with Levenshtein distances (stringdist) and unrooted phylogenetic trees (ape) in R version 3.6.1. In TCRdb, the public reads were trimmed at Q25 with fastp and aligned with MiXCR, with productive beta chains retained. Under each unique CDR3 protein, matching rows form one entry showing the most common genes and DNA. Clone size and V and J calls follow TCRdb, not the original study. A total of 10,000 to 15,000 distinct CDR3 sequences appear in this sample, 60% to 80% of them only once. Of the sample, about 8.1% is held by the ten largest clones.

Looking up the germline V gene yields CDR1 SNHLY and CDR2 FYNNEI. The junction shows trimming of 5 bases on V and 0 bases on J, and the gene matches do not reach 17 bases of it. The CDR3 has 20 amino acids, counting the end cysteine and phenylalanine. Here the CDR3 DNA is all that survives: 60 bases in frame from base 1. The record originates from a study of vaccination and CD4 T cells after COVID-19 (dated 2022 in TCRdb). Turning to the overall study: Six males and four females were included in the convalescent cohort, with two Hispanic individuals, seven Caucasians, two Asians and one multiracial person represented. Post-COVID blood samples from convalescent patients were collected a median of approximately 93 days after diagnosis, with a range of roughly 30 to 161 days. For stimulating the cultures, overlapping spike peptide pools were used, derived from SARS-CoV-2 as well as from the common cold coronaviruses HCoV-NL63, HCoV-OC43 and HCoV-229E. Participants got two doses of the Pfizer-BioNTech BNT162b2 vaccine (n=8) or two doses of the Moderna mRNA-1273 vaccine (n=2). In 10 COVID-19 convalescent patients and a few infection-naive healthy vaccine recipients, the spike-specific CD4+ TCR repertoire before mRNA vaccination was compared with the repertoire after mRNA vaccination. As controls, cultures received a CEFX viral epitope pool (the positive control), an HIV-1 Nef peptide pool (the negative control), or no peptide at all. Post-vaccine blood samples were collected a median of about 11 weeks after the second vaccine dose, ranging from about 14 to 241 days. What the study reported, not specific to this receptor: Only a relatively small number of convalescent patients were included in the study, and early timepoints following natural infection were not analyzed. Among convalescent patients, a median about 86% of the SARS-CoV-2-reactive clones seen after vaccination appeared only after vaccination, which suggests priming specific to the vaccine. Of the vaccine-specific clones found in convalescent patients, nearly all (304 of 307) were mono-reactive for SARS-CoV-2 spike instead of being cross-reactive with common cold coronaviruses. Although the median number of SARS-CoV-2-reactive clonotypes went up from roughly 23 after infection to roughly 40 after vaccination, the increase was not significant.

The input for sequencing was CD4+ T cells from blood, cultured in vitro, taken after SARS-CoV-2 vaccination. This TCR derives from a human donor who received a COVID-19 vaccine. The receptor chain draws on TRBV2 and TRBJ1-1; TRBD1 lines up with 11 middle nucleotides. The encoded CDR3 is CASSHSGTGGVEWMNTEAFF. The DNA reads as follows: TGTGCCAGCAGTCACTCCGGGACAGGGGGAGTGGAATGGATGAACACTGAAGCTTTCTTT.